This TCR beta chain was retrieved from a study of cytotoxic CD8 clonotypes in ibrutinib-treated CLL. Study information: Sequenced samples delivered averages of around 250,000 productive templates and around 94,000 productive rearrangements.

Generated by immunoSEQ multiplex PCR, the TCRdb table keeps only in-frame clones and is missing some. The table has fewer than 85,000 clones, roughly 80% seen once. This receptor was identified in a human donor with chronic lymphocytic leukemia. Here the sequenced sample was PBMCs, taken after 12 months of ibrutinib treatment.

DNA of the CDR3: TGTGCCAGCAGTCCACCCCAGGGACCCCAAGAGACCCAGTACTTC. This translates into CASSPPQGPQETQYF. The V gene is TRBV28, the J gene TRBJ2-5; D tentatively reads TRBD1 or TRBD2 (5 bases each). The germline V and J ends were trimmed by 5 bases and 1 base, with 14 bases remaining between them. In germline, CDR1 is MDHEN, CDR2 SYDVKM. The CDR3 covers 15 residues. The whole variable domain, remainder taken from reference TRBV28 and TRBJ2-5, is DVKVTQSSRYLVKRTGEKVFLECVQDMDHENMFWYRQDPGLGLRLIYFSYDVKMKEKGDIPEGYSVSREKKERFSLILESASTNQTSMYLCASSPPQGPQETQYFGPGTRLLVL.